A selection of T cell receptor beta chains follows, all from one sample in a study of T cells in Graves' hyperthyroidism and ophthalmopathy. TCRdb reprocessed the multiplex PCR reads with MiXCR, giving one entry per CDR3 protein. The sample lists some 150,000 distinct CDR3 sequences, roughly a fifth occurring once. Source material: blood. The origin of the receptors is a woman in her forties or fifties with Graves' hyperthyroidism that later progressed to Graves' ophthalmopathy. Both conserved end residues are trimmed from each CDR3. The D gene is left open where the match is weak.

j_call: TRBJ2-1
d_call: TRBD2
v_call: TRBV28
cdr3_aa: ASSFRRGFYNEQF

j_call: TRBJ2-7
d_call: -
v_call: TRBV19
cdr3_aa: ASSHRHEQY

j_call: TRBJ2-1
d_call: -
v_call: TRBV2
cdr3_aa: ASRRLDHEQF

j_call: TRBJ2-1
d_call: TRBD2
v_call: TRBV4-1
cdr3_aa: ASSQESGLAGGGEQF

j_call: TRBJ2-7
d_call: TRBD1
v_call: TRBV10-3
cdr3_aa: AISAPTTGFGYEQY

j_call: TRBJ2-7
d_call: -
v_call: TRBV29-1
cdr3_aa: SGSGGPAYEQY

j_call: TRBJ1-2
d_call: TRBD1
v_call: TRBV18
cdr3_aa: ASSPKGTGGENYT

j_call: TRBJ2-1
d_call: -
v_call: TRBV5-1
cdr3_aa: ASSLLPGTYEQF

j_call: TRBJ1-5
d_call: TRBD1
v_call: TRBV7-2
cdr3_aa: ASSPYVGGSQPQH

j_call: TRBJ2-1
d_call: TRBD1
v_call: TRBV2
cdr3_aa: ASRQGASEQF

j_call: TRBJ2-3
d_call: -
v_call: TRBV20-1
cdr3_aa: SARPRISTDTQY

j_call: TRBJ1-5
d_call: -
v_call: TRBV2
cdr3_aa: ASSGQRSNQPQH

j_call: TRBJ2-5
d_call: TRBD1
v_call: TRBV7-2
cdr3_aa: ASSLAQGAQY

j_call: TRBJ2-1
d_call: TRBD2
v_call: TRBV20-1
cdr3_aa: SARAGRAASGISYNEQF

j_call: TRBJ2-7
d_call: -
v_call: TRBV10-3
cdr3_aa: AISESRGTLAREQY

j_call: TRBJ2-1
d_call: -
v_call: TRBV15
cdr3_aa: ATSGGGRGRSLSSYNEQF

j_call: TRBJ1-5
d_call: -
v_call: TRBV27
cdr3_aa: ASSTRRDQPEH

j_call: TRBJ1-3
d_call: TRBD1
v_call: TRBV3-1
cdr3_aa: ASSPSRTGGNTIY

j_call: TRBJ1-5
d_call: -
v_call: TRBV30
cdr3_aa: AWSAGPNQPQH

j_call: TRBJ2-6
d_call: -
v_call: TRBV2
cdr3_aa: ASSMGASGANVLT

j_call: TRBJ1-5
d_call: -
v_call: TRBV12-3/TRBV12-4
cdr3_aa: ASSSSYRDQPQH

j_call: TRBJ2-7
d_call: TRBD2
v_call: TRBV13
cdr3_aa: ASSVRPSGSSSYEQY

j_call: TRBJ2-5
d_call: TRBD2
v_call: TRBV27
cdr3_aa: ASGVYQETQY

j_call: TRBJ2-7
d_call: TRBD2
v_call: TRBV12-3/TRBV12-4
cdr3_aa: ASSGTSGRDEQY

j_call: TRBJ2-3
d_call: -
v_call: TRBV28
cdr3_aa: ASSLAGSSTDTQY

j_call: TRBJ2-7
d_call: TRBD2
v_call: TRBV3-1
cdr3_aa: ASSQGTSGYEQY

j_call: TRBJ1-3
d_call: -
v_call: TRBV12-3/TRBV12-4
cdr3_aa: ASSLVGSSRNTIY

j_call: TRBJ2-4
d_call: TRBD1
v_call: TRBV28
cdr3_aa: ASGLGGVTHLAKNIQY

j_call: TRBJ2-7
d_call: TRBD2
v_call: TRBV7-3
cdr3_aa: ASSITSGGYEQY

j_call: TRBJ2-7
d_call: TRBD2
v_call: TRBV6-1
cdr3_aa: ASSEVYGGRALGYEQY

j_call: TRBJ2-3
d_call: -
v_call: TRBV18
cdr3_aa: ASSPLLASVSTDTQY

j_call: TRBJ1-1
d_call: -
v_call: TRBV18
cdr3_aa: ASSLGDWGAF

j_call: TRBJ2-7
d_call: TRBD2
v_call: TRBV3-1
cdr3_aa: ASSHSGTSGSSYEQY